Each of the 21 T cell receptor beta chains below was sequenced from the same sample in a study of blood T cell repertoires in COVID-19. The repertoire was sequenced with immunoSEQ multiplex PCR; TCRdb's copy has only in-frame clones and lacks some. Among 100,000 to 150,000 clones listed, around 85% were seen once. The sample was peripheral blood. These receptors were collected from a woman of 80 years or more with acute or convalescent COVID-19.

This clone has more than one count but fewer than ten. This chain connects TRBV15 to TRBJ1-2; 7 bases agree with TRBD1. Losses at the gene ends were 5 bases for V and 4 bases for J; bases not matched to a gene: 10. In germline, CDR1 is LNHNV, CDR2 YYDKDF (reference sequence). The CDR3 is 15 amino acids. CDR3 sequence (DNA): TGTGCCACCAGCCAGGGACAGCACATGGCCTATGGCTACACCTTC. This sequence encodes CATSQGQHMAYGYTF.

V gene TRBV5-6 combines with J gene TRBJ1-2; 7 positions agree with TRBD1. This CDR3 is built from 17 residues. V was pared by 3 bases and J by 7 bases, with 18 bases of the junction left unmatched. CDR1 is SGHDT, CDR2 YYEEEE, per germline. CDR3 amino acids: CASSSLGRRDSNRGYTF. In DNA form, the CDR3 reads TGTGCCAGCAGCTCATTGGGACGACGGGACAGTAATCGTGGCTACACCTTC.

This chain uses TRBV19 with TRBJ2-6; possible D gene TRBD2, 6 bases. CDR1 LNHDA and CDR2 SQIVND come from the germline V gene (reference sequence). The CDR3 contains 17 residues. The V end was cut by 5 bases, the J end by 4 bases, with 18 bases between. In DNA form, the CDR3 reads TGTGCCAGTAGTCCCTCCACGGGGGTAGCCGGGGCCAACGTCCTGACTTTC. This gives the protein CASSPSTGVAGANVLTF.

The DNA of the CDR3 is TGTGCCAGCAGCATAACCCGCAGGGCTCCCTCTGGAAACACCATATATTTT. Protein: CASSITRRAPSGNTIYF. The chain recombines TRBV7-2 with TRBJ1-3; D may be TRBD1 (5 bases). The CDR3 spans 17 residues. Looked up from germline, CDR1 is SGHTA and CDR2 is FQGNSA. The V and J ends lost 5 bases and 0 bases respectively, with 17 bases between them.

The chain has TRBV5-1 and TRBJ1-6, with TRBD1 matching 7 bases. V dropped 0 bases and J dropped 5; count of bases not matched to a gene: 2. The CDR3 totals 15 residues. Germline V gene sequence: CDR1 SGHRS, CDR2 YFSETQ. The DNA of the CDR3 is TGCGCCAGCAGCTTGGACAGGGGAGATAATTCACCCCTCCACTTT. It translates to CASSLDRGDNSPLHF.

This clone was counted a single time. The chain couples TRBV5-1 to TRBJ2-1, with a possible D match to TRBD1 (5 bases). CDR1 SGHRS and CDR2 YFSETQ come from the germline V gene. The length of the CDR3 is 15 residues. The V and J ends lost 4 bases and 3 bases respectively, with 14 bases between them. The CDR3 coding sequence is TGCGCCAGCAGCCCAATACAGGAGTTCTACAATGAGCAGTTCTTC. Translating gives CASSPIQEFYNEQFF.

The chain recombines TRBV10-2 with TRBJ2-5; 9 positions match TRBD2. Trimming took 5 bases from V and 4 from J; bases not matched to a gene: 11. This CDR3 is built from 16 residues. From germline, CDR1 is WSHSY and CDR2 SAAADI. The CDR3 reads CASSRASLAGAETQYF. CDR3 DNA sequence: TGCGCCAGCAGTCGGGCCAGTTTAGCGGGAGCAGAGACCCAGTACTTC.

In its sample, this clone was seen a few times. This chain connects TRBV3-1 (or the pseudogene TRBV3-2) to TRBJ2-6, with 7 bases fitting TRBD2. The CDR3 is 17 amino acids. The germline V gene encodes CDR1 LGHDT and CDR2 YNNKEL (reference sequence). V lost 6 bases to trimming and J lost 4 bases; unmatched junction nucleotides: 12. Here the CDR3 DNA reads TGTGCCAGCAGTTTCCGGGGGGTCCGCCAGGGGGCCAACGTCCTGACTTTC. Protein sequence: CASSFRGVRQGANVLTF.

The chain uses TRBV5-5 and TRBJ1-2; 8 bases are a match to TRBD1. The CDR3 spans 13 residues. The ends lost 6 bases at V and 6 bases at J; junction bases unmatched: 7. Looked up from germline, CDR1 is SGHKS and CDR2 is YYEKEE (reference sequence). CDR3 nucleotides: TGTGCCAGCAAGACAGGGGCCCATGATGGCTACACCTTC. Translation gives CASKTGAHDGYTF.

The chain recombines TRBV2 with TRBJ1-5, with 7 bases that match TRBD1. Germline V gene lookup returns CDR1 SNHLY and CDR2 FYNNEI. The CDR3 is 16 amino acids. With V trimmed by 7 bases and J by 6 bases, 15 bases remained unmatched. Here the CDR3 DNA reads TGTGCCAGCACCGGGGCTAGGATCCAGGGGGGTCAGCCCCAGCATTTT. It specifies CASTGARIQGGQPQHF. Together with reference TRBV2 and TRBJ1-5, the CDR3 gives the full variable domain: EPEVTQTPSHQVTQMGQEVILRCVPISNHLYFYWYRQILGQKVEFLVSFYNNEISEKSEIFDDQFSVERPDGSNFTLKIRSTKLEDSAMYFCASTGARIQGGQPQHFGDGTRLSIL.

The chain combines TRBV25-1 with TRBJ2-7; tentatively, D is TRBD1 (6 bases). Trimming took 7 bases from V and 2 from J, leaving 6 bases between them. This CDR3 contains 11 residues. Germline-derived CDR1 and CDR2 are MGHDK and SYGVNS. The CDR3: CASTGAYEQYF. The CDR3 DNA follows: TGTGCCAGCACAGGGGCCTACGAGCAGTACTTC.

The gene calls are TRBV19 and TRBJ2-2; 8 positions agree with TRBD2. CDR3 length: 16 residues. Per the germline V gene, CDR1 is LNHDA and CDR2 is SQIVND (reference sequence). J gave up 7 bases and V 5 bases, and 12 bases lay outside the gene matches. Written as DNA, the CDR3 is TGTGCCAGTAGTCTAGGGATAGCGGGATTGGTCGGGGAGCTGTTTTTT. It specifies CASSLGIAGLVGELFF.

The chain carries TRBV10-1 and TRBJ2-3; D perhaps matches TRBD1 (6 bases). CDR1 and CDR2 from the germline V gene are WNHNN and SYGVQD (reference sequence). The CDR3 extends over 13 amino acids. V was pared by 6 bases and J by 1 base, with 8 bases between. This CDR3 is CASRAGGTDTQYF. The DNA for the CDR3 is TGCGCCAGCAGAGCAGGGGGCACAGATACGCAGTATTTT.

J is TRBJ2-5 and V is TRBV2, with TRBD2 matching 8 bases. This CDR3 is built from 17 residues. V lost 1 base to trimming and J lost 0 bases; unmatched junction nucleotides: 7. Germline lookup yields CDR1 SNHLY and CDR2 FYNNEI. The CDR3 region has the DNA TGTGCCAGCAGTGAAGGTCCGGGACTAGTGTACCAAGAGACCCAGTACTTC. Protein sequence: CASSEGPGLVYQETQYF.

The V and J genes are TRBV10-2 and TRBJ1-3; D perhaps matches TRBD1 (6 bases). The CDR3 is 18 residues long. Germline CDR1 reads WSHSY; CDR2 reads SAAADI. Between the trimmed V and J ends, which lost 0 bases and 2 bases, there was a span of 17 bases. The CDR3 nucleotides are TGCGCCAGCAGTGAGTCGCCGACAGGTCTTATAACTGGAAACACCATATATTTT. Translating it yields CASSESPTGLITGNTIYF.

The chain links TRBV12-3 or TRBV12-4 to TRBJ1-2; D call uncertain. The CDR3 totals 11 residues. Trimming took off 5 bases at V and 4 bases at J, with 5 bases between the two ends. The CDR3 DNA sequence: TGTGCCAGCAGTGGCGGCTATGGCTACACCTTC. The encoded protein is CASSGGYGYTF.

The genes are TRBV9 and TRBJ1-2; 11 bases align to TRBD1. V was clipped by 2 bases and J by 4 bases; unmatched bases: 4. The CDR3 is 15 residues long. Germline assignment: CDR1 SGDLS and CDR2 YYNGEE. This CDR3 reads CASSVGTGGPYGYTF. CDR3 bases: TGTGCCAGCAGCGTTGGGACAGGGGGACCCTATGGCTACACCTTC.

The chain uses TRBV4-3 and TRBJ1-6; D remains unclear. Deletions cut 1 base from V and 4 bases from J, with 14 bases between. Per the germline V gene, CDR1 is LGHNA and CDR2 is YSLEER. This CDR3 contains 17 residues. CDR3 sequence reads: CASSQVTASRYNSPLHF. The DNA of the CDR3 is TGCGCCAGCAGCCAAGTTACAGCCAGTAGATATAATTCACCCCTCCACTTT.

This chain links TRBV7-2 with TRBJ1-1; no clear D gene. Trimming took 5 bases from V and 1 from J, leaving 11 bases between them. The CDR3 sequence is 14 residues long. In germline, CDR1 is SGHTA, CDR2 FQGNSA. The DNA of the CDR3 is TGTGCCAGCAGCCCCGGGTCTGGGAACACTGAAGCTTTCTTT. Protein product: CASSPGSGNTEAFF.

The rearrangement joins TRBV11-2 to TRBJ2-6, with no clear D. This CDR3 has 14 residues. CDR1 is SGHAT, CDR2 FQNNGV, per germline. V was pared by 4 bases and J by 1 base, with 5 bases between. The CDR3 DNA follows: TGTGCCAGCAGCTCCTTTTCTGGGGCCAACGTCCTGACTTTC. This translates into CASSSFSGANVLTF. The complete variable domain, with remaining parts taken from reference TRBV11-2 and TRBJ2-6, reads EAGVAQSPRYKIIEKRQSVAFWCNPISGHATLYWYQQILGQGPKLLIQFQNNGVVDDSQLPKDRFSAERLKGVDSTLKIQPAKLEDSAVYLCASSSFSGANVLTFGAGSRLTVL.

The genes are TRBV19 and TRBJ2-5; 14 bases are a match to TRBD2. Germline CDR1 LNHDA, CDR2 SQIVND (reference sequence). V lost 7 bases to trimming and J lost 8 bases; unmatched junction nucleotides: 18. The CDR3 totals 18 residues. This CDR3 reads CASTPSGLAGGLPPTQYF. The CDR3 DNA is TGTGCCAGTACCCCATCAGGACTAGCGGGAGGACTACCACCTACCCAGTACTTC. The full variable domain, rest sourced from reference TRBV19 and TRBJ2-5, is DGGITQSPKYLFRKEGQNVTLSCEQNLNHDAMYWYRQDPGQGLRLIYYSQIVNDFQKGDIAEGYSVSREKKESFPLTVTSAQKNPTAFYLCASTPSGLAGGLPPTQYFGPGTRLLVL.